The clone carrying this T cell receptor beta chain was counted only a few times. Its antigen is still unknown. The CDR3 spans 12 residues. Trimming pared 6 bases from V and 5 bases from J, leaving 8 bases between. CDR1 is SGDLS, CDR2 YYNGEE, per germline. This entry belongs to a study of STAT3 mutations in large granular lymphocyte leukemia. On the study more broadly: Canonical activating STAT3 mutations were detected in roughly half of the longitudinally sequenced T-LGLL patients. Immunosuppressive therapy was given to more than half of T-LGLL patients.

Study-wide findings and caveats: Every T-LGLL patient had at least one immunodominant TCRbeta clonotype. Sampling intervals varied between patients and samples. Suggested: STAT3 mutation was not the ancestral event for these clonal expansions.

TCRdb's copy holds only in-frame clones and misses some; the assay was immunoSEQ multiplex PCR. The sample includes under 35,000 clones, around 86% of them seen just once. This chain connects TRBV9 to TRBJ2-2; D remains ambiguous. The TCR originated in a man in his 60s with T-cell large granular lymphocyte leukemia. Some clones in this sample may be carry-over from other donors' samples. Input material: peripheral blood mononuclear cells. In DNA, the CDR3 is TGTGCCAGCACCCGGGCTACCGGGGAGCTGTTTTTT. Translation gives CASTRATGELFF.